This TCR beta chain originates from a study of cytomegalovirus exposure and HLA in healthy donors. Trimming removed 9 bases from V and 0 bases from J, with 6 bases in between. From germline, CDR1 is SEHNR and CDR2 FQNEAQ (reference sequence). The CDR3 is made up of 13 amino acids. Note on this clone: No antigen is known for it.

A multiplex PCR was run with 60 Vbeta primers and 13 Jbeta primers. In the source study's methods: Per a later analysis, the number of unique TCR beta chains was some 75 million, of which some 10 million were shared. Sequenced by immunoSEQ multiplex PCR; TCRdb stores in-frame clones only, minus some. V and J calls and clone size are copied from that table; D and trimming were computed from the DNA. The sample contains fewer than 120,000 clones, 75% to 80% of which appear only once. Study results and limitations: Most likely, a cluster of highly shared sequence variants arose as a sequencing artifact. The authors excluded some V segments, including TRBV6-2 and TRBV6-3, as indistinguishable. Association of a missense DCLRE1C variant with TCR beta V- and J-gene trimming was reported in a later analysis.

The rearrangement joins TRBV7-9 to TRBJ2-6; TRBD1 might be the D (5 bases). Sequenced input: PBMCs. The receptor comes from a woman in her thirties in good health and CMV-seronegative. The CDR3 DNA sequence: TGTGCCAGGGACAACTCTGGGGCCAACGTCCTGACTTTC. Its translation: CARDNSGANVLTF.